The rows below give T cell receptor beta chains drawn from one sample of a study of cytomegalovirus exposure and HLA in healthy donors. Here immunoSEQ multiplex PCR was the method, and the copy in TCRdb shows in-frame clones only, minus some. The table records fewer than 250,000 clones, nearly 80% of them present only once. Sequenced material: PBMCs. These TCRs come from a male donor in good health and CMV-seronegative. The CDR3 runs from the conserved cysteine through the conserved F or W. A D gene is named only where the DNA matches it firmly. Rows give clone size only sometimes, using once, few, many, or a class for an expanded clone.

J	V	D	size	DNA	CDR3
TRBJ1-6	TRBV5-4	TRBD1	-	TGTGCCAGCAGCTTGGGGGCAGGGGGTATCAATTCACCCCTCCACTTT	CASSLGAGGINSPLHF
TRBJ1-1	TRBV19	TRBD1	-	TGTGCCAGTAAAGGACAGGCAAACACTGAAGCTTTCTTT	CASKGQANTEAFF
TRBJ2-7	TRBV4-3	-	-	TGCGCCAGCAGCCACCCCGACGGGTTGGGCGAGCAGTACTTC	CASSHPDGLGEQYF
TRBJ1-2	TRBV30	TRBD1	-	TGTGCCTGGAGTCTAGGGACAGGGGATGGCTACACCTTC	CAWSLGTGDGYTF
TRBJ2-7	TRBV2	TRBD1	-	TGTGCCAGCAGTAACCGGGACAGGGCCTCCTACGAGCAGTACTTC	CASSNRDRASYEQYF
TRBJ1-2	TRBV5-6	-	-	TGTGCCAGCAGCTTCCAGGGCGGCTACACCTTC	CASSFQGGYTF
TRBJ2-5	TRBV4-1	-	-	TGCGCCAGCAGCCAAGGTTATGGGGGGGAGACCCAGTACTTC	CASSQGYGGETQYF
TRBJ2-7	TRBV11-3	TRBD2	-	TGTGCCAGCAGCTACCGGACTAGCCACGAGCAGTACTTC	CASSYRTSHEQYF
TRBJ2-5	TRBV27	TRBD2	-	TGTGCCAGCAGTCTCACGGGACTAGAGGGGACCCAGTACTTC	CASSLTGLEGTQYF
TRBJ1-1	TRBV11-3	-	-	TGTGCCAGCAGCCCGGGGGGGGAGAACACTGAAGCTTTCTTT	CASSPGGENTEAFF
TRBJ2-3	TRBV7-3	-	-	TGTGCCAGCAGCTTTAGAGGGACAGATACGCAGTATTTT	CASSFRGTDTQYF
TRBJ2-7	TRBV4-1	TRBD2	-	TGCGCCAGCAGCCAAGAACTAGCGGGAGCCTCCTACGAGCAGTACTTC	CASSQELAGASYEQYF
TRBJ2-1	TRBV10-3	-	-	TGTGCCATCAGTGAGGGACAGTCGATCTACAATGAGCAGTTCTTC	CAISEGQSIYNEQFF
TRBJ2-1	TRBV7-2	TRBD1	-	TGTGCCAGCAGCCCCGGGACAGACAATGAGCAGTTCTTC	CASSPGTDNEQFF
TRBJ1-1	TRBV4-2	-	-	TGTGCCAGCAGCCCCTTCACCGGAGGGAACACTGAAGCTTTCTTT	CASSPFTGGNTEAFF
TRBJ2-1	TRBV9	-	-	TGTGCCAGCAGCGCTGACCTGTCGGGCGGGCCCTACAATGAGCAGTTCTTC	CASSADLSGGPYNEQFF
TRBJ1-1	TRBV5-4	-	-	TGTGCCAGCAGCTTGGGGGGGGGCAGGGGAGCTGGAAGAACTGAAGCTTTCTTT	CASSLGGGRGAGRTEAFF
TRBJ2-1	TRBV12-5	TRBD2	-	TGTGCTAGTGGTTTACTTACTAGCGGGGGAGGGTATGAGCAGTTCTTC	CASGLLTSGGGYEQFF
TRBJ2-1	TRBV28	-	-	TGTGCCAGCAGTGACATGGATGAGCAGTTCTTC	CASSDMDEQFF
TRBJ1-6	TRBV4-1	TRBD1	-	TGCGCCAGCAGCCAAGACGGGACAGGGCCTTCTTATAATTCACCCCTCCACTTT	CASSQDGTGPSYNSPLHF
TRBJ2-6	TRBV9	-	-	TGTGCCAGCCAGTCGGGGGCCAACGTCCTGACTTTC	CASQSGANVLTF
TRBJ1-6	TRBV28	-	-	TGTGCCAGCAGTCCGCCGGGGGATTCACCCCTCCACTTT	CASSPPGDSPLHF
TRBJ1-4	TRBV7-9	-	-	TGTGCCAGCAGCCCAGCGACTTTTAATGAAAAACTGTTTTTT	CASSPATFNEKLFF
TRBJ1-1	TRBV7-3	-	-	TGTGCCAGCAGCTCCGCGGGCGGACGCACTGAAGCTTTCTTT	CASSSAGGRTEAFF
TRBJ2-7	TRBV18	TRBD1	-	TGTGCCAGCTCACCGGCGGGACAGGCTTATATCAAGCAGTACTTC	CASSPAGQAYIKQYF
TRBJ1-5	TRBV7-9	-	once	TGTGCCAGCAGCGACAGGAGCAATCAGCCCCAGCATTTT	CASSDRSNQPQHF
TRBJ2-3	TRBV7-8	TRBD1	once	TGTGCCAGCAGTTGGACAGGGTCTAGCACAGATACGCAGTATTTT	CASSWTGSSTDTQYF
TRBJ2-1	TRBV6-4	TRBD2	-	TGTGCCAGCAGTGACTCGGCTAGCGGGGAACAGGCTGAGCAGTTCTTC	CASSDSASGEQAEQFF